Sequencing of this TCR beta chain was carried out in a study of blood T cell repertoires in COVID-19. As for the study in general: Cohort 3 recovery required two negative PCRs, clearance, or symptom resolution. The United States, Italy and Spain were the sources of the acute and convalescent COVID-19 samples. T cells, B-cell-depleted T cells, or PBMCs provided the cDNA or gDNA that served as material.

Clones were sequenced by immunoSEQ multiplex PCR, and TCRdb holds only the in-frame ones, with some missing. The table includes a few hundred thousand clones, around 87% detected once. The CDR3 extends over 14 amino acids. Germline V gene lookup returns CDR1 MDHEN and CDR2 SYDVKM. Trimming took 5 bases from V and 5 from J; bases not matched to a gene: 4. In assigning cohorts, the study relied on participant-reported clinical history. This clone was observed a handful of times. V is TRBV28 and J is TRBJ1-4; 8 bases line up with TRBD1. Material for sequencing was PBMCs or T cells enriched from blood (not recorded which). The sequence came from a middle-aged man in a cohort exposed to, infected with or recovered from COVID-19 (not recorded which). The CDR3 loop reads CASSNRGLNEKLFF. CDR3 nucleotides: TGTGCCAGCAGTAACAGGGGGTTGAATGAAAAACTGTTTTTT. Using reference TRBV28 and TRBJ1-4 for the parts outside the CDR3, the full variable domain is DVKVTQSSRYLVKRTGEKVFLECVQDMDHENMFWYRQDPGLGLRLIYFSYDVKMKEKGDIPEGYSVSREKKERFSLILESASTNQTSMYLCASSNRGLNEKLFFGSGTQLSVL.